This T cell receptor beta chain was identified in a study of cytomegalovirus exposure and HLA in healthy donors. The overall study: Among several hundred genotyped donors, more than 65% fell in the Caucasian-associated ancestry cluster. Study-wide results and limits: Relative to the approximately 670-donor mean, N-insertions were reportedly fewer in an Asian-associated ancestry cluster in a later analysis. Later analysis identified 16,951 TCR beta sequences associated with HLA alleles, using a false discovery rate threshold of 0.05. TRBV6-2, TRBV6-3 and some other V segments were excluded as indistinguishable.

On this clone itself: Its antigen remains unidentified.

V dropped 6 bases and J dropped 3; count of bases not matched to a gene: 1. Per germline, CDR1 LNHDA and CDR2 SQIVND (reference sequence). The CDR3 covers 14 residues. The PCR contained 60 Vbeta and 13 Jbeta primers. Data came from immunoSEQ multiplex PCR; TCRdb stores just in-frame clones and leaves some out. The repertoire consists of about 100,000 clones, with more than 70% occurring once and the leading ten covering 15% to 20%. Sequencing input: PBMCs. V usage is TRBV19 and J usage is TRBJ2-2; TRBD1 agrees at 10 bases. The source of this sequence is a woman aged 60-75 years in good health and CMV-seropositive. Here the CDR3 DNA reads TGTGCCAGTAGCGGGACAGGGGACACCGGGGAGCTGTTTTTT. It specifies CASSGTGDTGELFF.